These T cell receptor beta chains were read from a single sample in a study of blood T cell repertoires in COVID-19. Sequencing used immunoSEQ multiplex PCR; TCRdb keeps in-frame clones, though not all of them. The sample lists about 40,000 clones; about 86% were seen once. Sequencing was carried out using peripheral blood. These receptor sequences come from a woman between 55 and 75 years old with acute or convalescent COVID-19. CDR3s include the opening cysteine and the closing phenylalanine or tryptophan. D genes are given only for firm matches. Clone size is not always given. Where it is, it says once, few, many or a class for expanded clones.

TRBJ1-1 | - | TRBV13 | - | CASSVAPRGLGTEAFF | TGTGCCAGCAGCGTAGCCCCTCGGGGACTGGGCACTGAAGCTTTCTTT
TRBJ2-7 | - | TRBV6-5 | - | CASTQGVGRYEQYF | TGTGCCAGCACCCAAGGGGTCGGCAGGTACGAGCAGTACTTC
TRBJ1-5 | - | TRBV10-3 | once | CAIVNQPQHF | TGTGCCATCGTAAATCAGCCCCAGCATTTT
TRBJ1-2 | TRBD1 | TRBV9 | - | CASSGGQGKGGYTF | TGTGCCAGCAGCGGAGGACAGGGTAAAGGGGGCTACACCTTC
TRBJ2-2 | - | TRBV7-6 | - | CASKNERMNTGELFF | TGTGCCAGCAAAAATGAGCGTATGAACACCGGGGAGCTGTTTTTT
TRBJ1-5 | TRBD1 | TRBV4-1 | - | CASSLRGQGVGPQHF | TGCGCCAGCAGCCTCCGGGGACAGGGGGTTGGGCCCCAGCATTTT
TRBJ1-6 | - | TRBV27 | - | CASSLLPKGDSPLHF | TGTGCCAGCAGTTTACTTCCGAAAGGGGATTCACCCCTCCACTTT
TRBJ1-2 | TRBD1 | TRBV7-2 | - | CASSLGQGTYGYTF | TGTGCCAGCAGCTTGGGACAGGGGACGTACGGCTACACCTTC
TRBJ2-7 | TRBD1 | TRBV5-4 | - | CASSSITGDEQYF | TGTGCCAGCAGCTCGATTACAGGGGACGAGCAGTACTTC
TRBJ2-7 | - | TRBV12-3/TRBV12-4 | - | CASSRTVNEQYF | TGTGCCAGCAGTCGCACAGTTAACGAGCAGTACTTC
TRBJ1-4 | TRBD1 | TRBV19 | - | CAREGAIHEKLFF | TGTGCCAGGGAGGGGGCCATTCATGAAAAACTGTTTTTT
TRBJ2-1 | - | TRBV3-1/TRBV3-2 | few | CASSQDRRVGQFF | TGTGCCAGCAGCCAAGATCGCAGGGTCGGGCAGTTCTTC
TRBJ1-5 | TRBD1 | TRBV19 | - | CASKRGQTNQPQHF | TGTGCCAGTAAAAGGGGGCAGACCAATCAGCCCCAGCATTTT
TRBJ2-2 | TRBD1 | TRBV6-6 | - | CASTFGTGGYTGELFF | TGTGCCAGCACCTTCGGGACAGGGGGCTATACCGGGGAGCTGTTTTTT
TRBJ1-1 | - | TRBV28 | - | CASARGTEAFF | TGTGCCAGCGCTCGGGGCACTGAAGCTTTCTTT
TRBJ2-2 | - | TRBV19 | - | CASKPATNTGELFF | TGTGCCAGTAAACCCGCTACGAACACCGGGGAGCTGTTTTTT
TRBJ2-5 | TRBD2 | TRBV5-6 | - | CASSLGRGGLETQYF | TGTGCCAGCAGCTTGGGACGGGGGGGCCTTGAGACCCAGTACTTC
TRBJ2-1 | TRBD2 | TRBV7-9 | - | CASSAAGTINEQFF | TGTGCCAGCAGCGCTGCCGGGACTATCAATGAGCAGTTCTTC
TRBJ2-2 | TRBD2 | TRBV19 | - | CASSHRTSGRMIYTGELFF | TGTGCCAGTAGTCATAGGACTAGCGGGAGGATGATCTACACCGGGGAGCTGTTTTTT
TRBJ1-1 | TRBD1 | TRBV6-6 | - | CACRGGNTEAFF | TGTGCCTGCAGGGGGGGGAACACTGAAGCTTTCTTT
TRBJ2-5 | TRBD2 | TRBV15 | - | CATSSRLAVGMETQYF | TGTGCCACCAGCTCTAGACTAGCGGTGGGTATGGAGACCCAGTACTTC
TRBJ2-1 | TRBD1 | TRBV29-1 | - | CSAGDRASYNEQFF | TGCAGCGCCGGGGACAGGGCGTCATACAATGAGCAGTTCTTC
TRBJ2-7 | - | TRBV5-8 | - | CASSLFLYGQPYEQYF | TGTGCCAGCAGCTTGTTTCTTTATGGACAGCCCTACGAGCAGTACTTC
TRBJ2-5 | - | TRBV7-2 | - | CASSKQRTQETQYF | TGTGCCAGCAGTAAACAACGGACACAAGAGACCCAGTACTTC
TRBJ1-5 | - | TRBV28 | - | CASSLVGGAQPQHF | TGTGCCAGCAGTTTGGTCGGGGGGGCTCAGCCCCAGCATTTT
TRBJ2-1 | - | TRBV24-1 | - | CATSVSLGTPTDNEQFF | TGTGCCACCAGTGTAAGCCTCGGGACACCAACAGACAATGAGCAGTTCTTC
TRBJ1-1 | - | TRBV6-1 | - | CASSESNYGGRGNTEAFF | TGTGCCAGCAGTGAATCCAACTACGGGGGACGGGGGAACACTGAAGCTTTCTTT
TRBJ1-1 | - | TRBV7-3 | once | CASSRRQNTEAFF | TGTGCCAGCAGCCGTAGACAGAACACTGAAGCTTTCTTT
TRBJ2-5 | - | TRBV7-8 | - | CASSSRIAGVSGETQYF | TGTGCCAGCAGCTCCCGCATAGCAGGGGTTTCAGGAGAGACCCAGTACTTC